Sequencing of this T cell receptor (beta chain) was carried out in a study of identical twins. The study, taken as a whole, reports: Cord blood beta clonotypes present at high abundance carried fewer insertions; no such pattern appeared in memory repertoires. Weaker excess twin sharing was observed in beta out-of-frame sequences.

cDNA carried unique molecular identifiers, and a universal primer site was added by template switching. MiXCR, applied by TCRdb to the 5' RACE reads, yields one record per CDR3 protein. The sample lists under 300,000 distinct CDR3 sequences; about 14% were seen once. Healthy Caucasians made up all donors. V gave up 5 bases and J gave up 6 bases, with 14 bases separating them. CDR3 length equals 13 residues. As to this clonotype: Its antigen remains unknown.

This receptor was identified in a woman aged 18-35 years in good health. The sample taken for sequencing was memory (CD45RO+) T cells sorted from blood. The chain joins TRBV12-3 or TRBV12-4 to TRBJ2-7; D is ambiguous. In nucleotides, the CDR3 is TGTGCCAGCAGTATGACACTTCTCGCCGAGCAGTACTTC. Encoded protein: CASSMTLLAEQYF.